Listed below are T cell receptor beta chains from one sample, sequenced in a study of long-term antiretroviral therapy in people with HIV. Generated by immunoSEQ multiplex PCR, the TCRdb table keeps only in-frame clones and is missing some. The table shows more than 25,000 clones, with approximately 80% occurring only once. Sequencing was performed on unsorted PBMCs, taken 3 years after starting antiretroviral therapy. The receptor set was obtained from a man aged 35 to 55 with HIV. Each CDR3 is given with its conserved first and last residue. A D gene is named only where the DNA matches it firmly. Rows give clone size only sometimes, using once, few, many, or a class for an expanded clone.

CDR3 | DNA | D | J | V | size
CASSTARTPRGTGELFF | TGTGCCAGCAGCACTGCCAGGACACCCCGGGGAACCGGGGAGCTGTTTTTT | NA | TRBJ2-2 | TRBV12-1 | NA
CAWSRTSASYEQYF | TGTGCCTGGAGCCGGACTAGCGCCTCCTACGAGCAGTACTTC | TRBD2 | TRBJ2-7 | TRBV30 | NA
CASSAGLAGGPLYEQYF | TGTGCCAGCAGTGCCGGTTTGGCGGGGGGCCCGTTATACGAGCAGTACTTC | TRBD2 | TRBJ2-7 | TRBV25-1 | NA
CASSGTQGSLYEQYF | TGTGCCAGCAGTGGGACCCAAGGCAGCCTCTACGAGCAGTACTTC | NA | TRBJ2-7 | TRBV6-1 | NA
CASSGGWPSGRTDTQYF | TGTGCCAGCAGTGGGGGTTGGCCGTCGGGGCGCACAGATACGCAGTATTTT | NA | TRBJ2-3 | TRBV2 | NA
CASSFTGTAFYEQYF | TGTGCCAGCAGCTTTACCGGGACAGCCTTCTACGAGCAGTACTTC | TRBD1 | TRBJ2-7 | TRBV7-8 | NA
CAIRRGATHEQYF | TGTGCTATCAGAAGGGGGGCGACCCACGAGCAGTACTTC | NA | TRBJ2-7 | TRBV12-5 | NA
CASRPGPMNTEAFF | TGTGCCTCCAGGCCAGGGCCCATGAACACTGAAGCTTTCTTT | NA | TRBJ1-1 | TRBV19 | NA
CASSEVASNTGELFF | TGTGCCAGCAGTGAGGTTGCGTCGAACACCGGGGAGCTGTTTTTT | NA | TRBJ2-2 | TRBV2 | NA
CASSETIIQETQYF | TGTGCCAGCAGTGAAACAATTATCCAAGAGACCCAGTACTTC | NA | TRBJ2-5 | TRBV2 | NA
CASSIDGTGLSYEQYF | TGTGCCAGTAGTATAGATGGGACAGGGCTCTCCTACGAGCAGTACTTC | TRBD1 | TRBJ2-7 | TRBV19 | NA
CASSLWGGETQYF | TGTGCCAGCAGTCTCTGGGGGGGAGAGACCCAGTACTTC | TRBD2 | TRBJ2-5 | TRBV6-4 | once
CASTPTKAQTEQFF | TGTGCCAGCACCCCGACGAAGGCCCAAACGGAGCAGTTCTTC | NA | TRBJ2-1 | TRBV6-6 | once
CASGSQGDTEAFF | TGCGCCAGCGGGTCTCAGGGAGACACTGAAGCTTTCTTT | NA | TRBJ1-1 | TRBV10-2 | NA
CASSLTGELPYEQYF | TGTGCCAGTAGCCTAACAGGGGAATTACCCTACGAGCAGTACTTC | TRBD1 | TRBJ2-7 | TRBV19 | NA
CATSRDGQGNEKLFF | TGTGCCACCAGCAGAGATGGACAGGGGAATGAAAAACTGTTTTTT | TRBD1 | TRBJ1-4 | TRBV15 | NA
CASSVETGELFF | TGTGCCAGCAGCGTAGAGACCGGGGAGCTGTTTTTT | NA | TRBJ2-2 | TRBV9 | NA
CASSEQGSNQPQHF | TGTGCCAGCAGCGAACAGGGTAGCAATCAGCCCCAGCATTTT | NA | TRBJ1-5 | TRBV11-2 | NA
CASSPPGISGNTIYF | TGTGCCAGCAGCCCCCCCGGGATCTCTGGAAACACCATATATTTT | NA | TRBJ1-3 | TRBV4-2 | NA
CASSPTTAYEQYF | TGTGCCAGCAGCCCCACCACCGCCTACGAGCAGTACTTC | NA | TRBJ2-7 | TRBV5-4 | NA
CASSFNRVEETQYF | TGCGCCAGCAGCTTTAACAGGGTGGAGGAGACCCAGTACTTC | NA | TRBJ2-5 | TRBV5-1 | NA
CASSPDRGTNQPQHF | TGTGCCAGCAGCCCCGACAGGGGGACAAATCAGCCCCAGCATTTT | TRBD1 | TRBJ1-5 | TRBV6-5 | NA
CASSSPGGSYEQYF | TGTGCCAGCAGTTCCCCGGGGGGCTCCTACGAGCAGTACTTC | TRBD2 | TRBJ2-7 | TRBV28 | NA
CAWIAGGSNEQFF | TGTGCCTGGATCGCGGGAGGTTCCAATGAGCAGTTCTTC | TRBD2 | TRBJ2-1 | TRBV30 | once
CASSSATGANTGELFF | TGTGCCAGCAGTTCCGCGACAGGGGCCAACACCGGGGAGCTGTTTTTT | TRBD1 | TRBJ2-2 | TRBV6-6 | NA
CASSQERSGSSSYEQYF | TGCGCCAGCAGCCAAGAAAGGTCTGGCAGCAGCTCCTACGAGCAGTACTTC | NA | TRBJ2-7 | TRBV4-3 | NA
CASSLDAQITGELFF | TGTGCCAGCAGCTTAGATGCACAGATCACCGGGGAGCTGTTTTTT | NA | TRBJ2-2 | TRBV11-2 | NA
CAWTAGTGVGKLFF | TGTGCCTGGACCGCCGGGACAGGGGTGGGGAAACTGTTTTTT | TRBD1 | TRBJ1-4 | TRBV30 | NA
CASSQEWTGGGYGYTF | TGCGCCAGCAGCCAGGAGTGGACAGGGGGCGGCTATGGCTACACCTTC | TRBD1 | TRBJ1-2 | TRBV4-3 | NA
CASSLAGDRVSYEQYF | TGCGCCAGCAGCTTGGCGGGGGACAGAGTCTCCTACGAGCAGTACTTC | NA | TRBJ2-7 | TRBV5-1 | NA
CASSLRTGGTDTQYF | TGTGCCAGCAGTTTAAGGACAGGGGGCACAGATACGCAGTATTTT | TRBD1 | TRBJ2-3 | TRBV28 | once
CASSLEGRAGELFF | TGTGCCAGCAGCTTAGAGGGGCGCGCCGGGGAGCTGTTTTTT | NA | TRBJ2-2 | TRBV7-6 | NA
CASSPDYHYNEQFF | TGTGCCAGCAGTCCGGACTACCACTACAATGAGCAGTTCTTC | NA | TRBJ2-1 | TRBV28 | once
CAWSVLGQGGGYTF | TGTGCCTGGAGTGTACTGGGACAGGGAGGCGGCTACACCTTC | TRBD1 | TRBJ1-2 | TRBV30 | NA
CASSSAQLPATQYF | TGTGCCAGCAGCTCGGCCCAACTTCCCGCGACCCAGTACTTC | NA | TRBJ2-5 | TRBV7-9 | NA
CASSGTGGHSPLHF | TGTGCCAGCAGCGGGACAGGGGGACATTCACCCCTCCACTTT | TRBD1 | TRBJ1-6 | TRBV11-2 | NA
CASSESGTTHEQYF | TGCGCCAGCAGTGAGTCTGGGACTACCCACGAGCAGTACTTC | TRBD2 | TRBJ2-7 | TRBV10-1 | few
CASSLSAGPYEQYF | TGTGCCAGCAGCTTAAGCGCAGGGCCGTACGAGCAGTACTTC | NA | TRBJ2-7 | TRBV7-9 | NA
CASSRRLAENTGELFF | TGTGCCAGCAGCCGTCGACTAGCGGAGAACACCGGGGAGCTGTTTTTT | TRBD2 | TRBJ2-2 | TRBV6-6 | NA
CASSFGPQETQYF | TGCGCCAGCAGCTTCGGACCTCAAGAGACCCAGTACTTC | NA | TRBJ2-5 | TRBV4-1 | NA
CASSLGLAGGRDEQYF | TGTGCCAGCAGCTTGGGTCTAGCGGGAGGGCGGGACGAGCAGTACTTC | TRBD2 | TRBJ2-7 | TRBV5-4 | NA
CASSFFLGGAYEQYF | TGTGCCAGCAGTTTTTTCTTGGGGGGGGCCTACGAGCAGTACTTC | TRBD2 | TRBJ2-7 | TRBV6-6 | NA
CASFRLAGGNEQFF | TGTGCCAGCTTTAGACTAGCGGGGGGCAATGAGCAGTTCTTC | TRBD2 | TRBJ2-1 | TRBV5-6 | NA
CASSFTRANYGYTF | TGTGCCAGTAGTTTTACACGTGCCAACTATGGCTACACCTTC | NA | TRBJ1-2 | TRBV19 | NA
CASKSLGGHTEAFF | TGTGCCAGCAAATCTCTGGGGGGCCACACTGAAGCTTTCTTT | NA | TRBJ1-1 | TRBV6-5 | NA
CSERPGNEQFF | TGCAGCGAGCGTCCGGGAAATGAGCAGTTCTTC | NA | TRBJ2-1 | TRBV29-1 | NA
CASARQGHNQPQHF | TGTGCCAGCGCCCGACAGGGCCACAATCAGCCCCAGCATTTT | TRBD1 | TRBJ1-5 | TRBV19 | NA
CASREDGLSGKLFF | TGTGCCAGCAGGGAGGACGGCCTTTCCGGGAAACTGTTTTTT | NA | TRBJ1-4 | TRBV4-2 | NA
CARTSRNTGELFF | TGTGCACGGACTAGCAGGAACACCGGGGAGCTGTTTTTT | TRBD2 | TRBJ2-2 | TRBV30 | NA
CASSFGSDYEQYF | TGTGCCAGCAGTTTTGGGTCGGACTACGAGCAGTACTTC | NA | TRBJ2-7 | TRBV27 | NA
CASSSRAEVTDTQYF | TGTGCCAGCAGCTCCCGGGCCGAAGTCACAGATACGCAGTATTTT | NA | TRBJ2-3 | TRBV11-2 | NA
CASSPDRTVRFYQPQHF | TGTGCCAGCAGCCCAGACCGCACAGTCCGATTTTATCAGCCCCAGCATTTT | NA | TRBJ1-5 | TRBV27 | few
CASIRGPTGELFF | TGTGCCAGCATTAGGGGGCCCACCGGGGAGCTGTTTTTT | TRBD1 | TRBJ2-2 | TRBV6-1 | NA
CASSWTSSNEQYF | TGTGCCAGCAGCTGGACTAGTTCCAACGAGCAGTACTTC | TRBD2 | TRBJ2-7 | TRBV13 | NA
CATSRDKGTGSDTQYF | TGTGCCACCAGCAGAGATAAAGGGACAGGGTCAGATACGCAGTATTTT | TRBD1 | TRBJ2-3 | TRBV15 | medium-sized
CAGGSGTYEQYF | TGTGCCGGTGGTAGCGGGACATACGAGCAGTACTTC | TRBD2 | TRBJ2-7 | TRBV2 | NA